This T cell receptor (beta chain) was sequenced during a study of blood T cell repertoires in COVID-19. Study context: The United States, Italy and Spain were the sources of the acute and convalescent COVID-19 samples.

The assay was immunoSEQ multiplex PCR, and TCRdb's table has in-frame clones only and misses some. This table holds more than 80,000 clones, over 75% found once. Germline-derived CDR1 and CDR2 are MGHRA and YSYEKL. V was cut by 6 bases and J by 2 bases, with 16 bases left in between. The CDR3 sequence is 15 residues long. This TCR came from a woman aged 70 to 79 with acute or convalescent COVID-19. The chain links TRBV4-1 to TRBJ1-2, with TRBD1 as a possible D gene (5 bases). The sequenced sample was peripheral blood. CDR3 sequence reads: CASSYRGGGNYGYTF. CDR3 DNA sequence: TGCGCCAGCAGTTACCGCGGGGGGGGGAACTATGGCTACACCTTC.